This T cell receptor (beta chain) was retrieved from a study of blood T cell repertoires in COVID-19. The overall study: The samples span acute and convalescent COVID-19 from the United States, Italy and Spain.

The assay was immunoSEQ multiplex PCR, and TCRdb's table has in-frame clones only and misses some. Of 56,000 or so clones in the sample, more than 65% were seen once. The V gene's germline CDR1 is LGHDT and CDR2 YNNKEL (reference sequence). Trimming stripped 1 base from V and 7 bases from J, with 13 bases between. CDR3 length: 14 residues. This clone showed up just a few times. Sequenced: peripheral blood. This receptor was obtained from a woman between 65 and 79 years old with acute or convalescent COVID-19. The chain joins TRBV3-1 (or the pseudogene TRBV3-2) to TRBJ1-1; D perhaps matches TRBD1 (6 bases). The CDR3 reads CASSQGHRAFEAFF. CDR3 bases: TGTGCCAGCAGCCAAGGTCACAGGGCTTTTGAAGCTTTCTTT.